Sequencing of this T cell receptor beta chain was carried out in a study of blood T cell repertoires in COVID-19. Study details: Samples taken during acute and convalescent COVID-19 were collected in the United States, Italy and Spain.

The J segment lost 0 bases and the V segment lost 3 bases, leaving 11 bases of the junction unmatched. Germline-derived CDR1 and CDR2 are SGDLS and YYNGEE. The CDR3 contains 18 residues. Original analysis: Nucleated cell counts were estimated from reference gene primer amplification. Method: immunoSEQ multiplex PCR; TCRdb's copy keeps in-frame clones and lacks some. V and J calls plus clone size are reproduced from that table; the DNA served to infer D and trimming. The repertoire holds around 300,000 clones, around nine tenths seen once, with approximately 2.5% in the top ten. The TCR was taken from a woman younger than 30 who had recovered from COVID-19. The chain links TRBV9 to TRBJ2-1; 8 positions agree with TRBD2. The sequencing sample was made of PBMCs or T cells enriched from blood (not recorded which). CDR3 region: CASSARISGESSYNEQFF. The CDR3 nucleotides read TGTGCCAGCAGCGCTCGGATTAGCGGGGAGAGCTCCTACAATGAGCAGTTCTTC.